The sequence of this T cell receptor (beta chain) was determined in a study of cytomegalovirus exposure and HLA in healthy donors. Study findings and constraints: Within the 120 validation repertoires, first-cohort TCR clusters tended to co-occur, according to a later analysis. The classifier was said to identify cytomegalovirus status with high specificity and sensitivity.

Here immunoSEQ multiplex PCR was the method, and the copy in TCRdb shows in-frame clones only, minus some. The sample has 130,000 or so clones; approximately 89% are singletons. The CDR3 runs 13 residues. The ends were cut back, 5 bases at V and 8 bases at J, with 10 bases in the middle. Germline values: CDR1 SGHNT, CDR2 YENEEA. Points on this clone: Its antigen is not known.

Separate from the approximately 670-subject first cohort, the roughly 120-subject validation cohort was the one that the donors belonged to. The receptor was isolated from a woman aged 18-35 years in good health and CMV-seropositive. Sequencing was performed on PBMCs. The gene calls are TRBV11-3 and TRBJ1-6; no definite D call. In DNA form, the CDR3 reads TGTGCCAGCAGCCACGGGTGGGATTCACCCCTCCACTTT. It translates to CASSHGWDSPLHF.